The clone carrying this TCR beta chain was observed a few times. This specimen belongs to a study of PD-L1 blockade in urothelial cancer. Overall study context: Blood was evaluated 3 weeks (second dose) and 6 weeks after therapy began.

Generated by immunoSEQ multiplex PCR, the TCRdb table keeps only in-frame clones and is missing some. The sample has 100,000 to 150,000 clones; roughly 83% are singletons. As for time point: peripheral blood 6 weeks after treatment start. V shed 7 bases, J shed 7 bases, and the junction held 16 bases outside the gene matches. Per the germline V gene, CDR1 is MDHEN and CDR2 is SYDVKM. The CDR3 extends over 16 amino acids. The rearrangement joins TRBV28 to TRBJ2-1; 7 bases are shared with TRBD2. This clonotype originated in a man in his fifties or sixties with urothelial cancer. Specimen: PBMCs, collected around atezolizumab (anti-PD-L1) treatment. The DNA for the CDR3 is TGTGCCAGCACTAGCAGGCGGGAGTTTGATTGGAATGAGCAGTTCTTC. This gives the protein CASTSRREFDWNEQFF.